These 19 T cell receptor beta chains share one sample of origin, sequenced in a study of cytomegalovirus exposure and HLA in healthy donors. 60 Vbeta and 13 Jbeta primers were used in PCR. Using immunoSEQ multiplex PCR, the repertoire was profiled, and TCRdb retains in-frame clones only, with some absent. The sample carries about 93,000 clones, roughly four fifths recorded once. Sequencing was carried out using PBMCs. The receptors shown here come from a man in his fifties in good health and CMV-seronegative.

V is TRBV7-6 and J is TRBJ2-7; the D gene is possibly TRBD1 (6 bases). The germline V and J ends were trimmed by 4 bases and 4 bases, with 17 bases remaining between them. The CDR3 extends over 15 amino acids. Germline V CDR1 and CDR2: SGHVS, FNYEAQ. In nucleotides, the CDR3 is TGTGCCAGCAGCTACCAGCCAACACAGGGTTACGAGCAGTACTTC. It is translated as CASSYQPTQGYEQYF.

This chain joins TRBV9 and TRBJ1-5; D ambiguous. The CDR3 extends over 13 amino acids. V was trimmed by 0 bases and J by 8 bases, leaving 9 bases between them. Germline CDR1 is SGDLS and CDR2 is YYNGEE. Here the CDR3 reads CASSVGANEPQHF. The CDR3 nucleotides are TGTGCCAGCAGCGTAGGGGCCAACGAGCCCCAGCATTTT.

This clone was observed a single time. The chain carries TRBV6-5 and TRBJ1-1, with D possibly being TRBD1 (6 bases). The germline CDR1 and CDR2 sequences are MNHEY and SVGAGI. Trimming removed 2 bases from V and 9 bases from J, with 10 bases in between. The CDR3 contains 12 residues. In DNA, the CDR3 is TGTGCCAGCAGTTACCTGGGGGCTCAAGCTTTCTTT. Amino acids: CASSYLGAQAFF.

CDR3 DNA: TGTGCCACCAGCCTTACTAGGACTTCCGGCACAGATACGCAGTATTTT. It translates to CATSLTRTSGTDTQYF. This sequence joins TRBV15 and TRBJ2-3, with a tentative D call TRBD2 (5 bases). The ends were cut back, 5 bases at V and 1 base at J, with 16 bases in the middle. Germline CDR1 is LNHNV and CDR2 is YYDKDF (reference sequence). The CDR3 length is 16 residues.

This chain uses TRBV28 with TRBJ2-5; 16 bases are shared with TRBD2. CDR1 is MDHEN and CDR2 is SYDVKM in the germline V gene. V trimming: 7 bases; J trimming: 2 bases; junction bases outside the gene matches: 28. The CDR3 covers 24 residues. This CDR3 reads CASMKLLEPVPGLAGGPPQETQYF. The CDR3 coding sequence is TGTGCCAGCATGAAATTACTTGAACCAGTCCCGGGACTAGCGGGAGGGCCTCCGCAAGAGACCCAGTACTTC.

This chain links TRBV5-5 with TRBJ2-1, with a weak D call TRBD2 (6 bases). There are 15 residues in the CDR3. Deletions cut 0 bases from V and 5 bases from J, with 12 bases between. The V gene's germline CDR1 is SGHKS and CDR2 YYEKEE (reference sequence). CDR3 residues: CASSLGGTVHNEQFF. For the CDR3, the DNA is TGTGCCAGCAGCTTGGGCGGGACGGTACACAATGAGCAGTTCTTC.

The chain combines TRBV28 with TRBJ2-3; TRBD2 is a possible D gene (6 bases). Germline loops: CDR1 MDHEN, CDR2 SYDVKM. The CDR3 is made up of 16 amino acids. V dropped 3 bases and J dropped 0 bases, with 13 bases sitting between them. CDR3 region: CASSFSERASTDTQYF. In nucleotides, the CDR3 is TGTGCCAGCAGTTTCTCGGAGCGGGCTAGCACAGATACGCAGTATTTT.

The CDR3 loop is CASSPTGGVADTQYF. In nucleotides, the CDR3 is TGTGCCAGCAGCCCTACCGGGGGAGTGGCAGATACGCAGTATTTT. This rearrangement joins TRBV7-2 to TRBJ2-3; weak D call: TRBD2 (6 bases). Trimming pared 5 bases from V and 4 bases from J, leaving 16 bases between. The CDR3 consists of 15 residues. CDR1 and CDR2 from the germline V gene are SGHTA and FQGNSA.

The chain is built from TRBV11-1 and TRBJ1-1; D is ambiguous. V lost 6 bases and J lost 1, with 12 bases in between. This CDR3 has 14 amino acids. Germline CDR1 reads SGHAT; CDR2 reads FQDESV (reference sequence). CDR3 bases: TGTGCCAGCAGACGCCGAGGGCCGAACACTGAAGCTTTCTTT. This encodes CASRRRGPNTEAFF.

The J gene is TRBJ2-7, the V gene TRBV7-9, with 7 bases fitting TRBD1. From germline, CDR1 is SEHNR and CDR2 FQNEAQ (reference sequence). Trimming cost V 5 bases and J 7 bases; bases outside gene matches: 11. The CDR3 sequence is 14 residues long. The CDR3 nucleotides are TGTGCCAGCAGCCTGGACAGGACCCCGCGGGAGCAGTACTTC. Amino acids: CASSLDRTPREQYF. Combining the CDR3 with reference TRBV7-9 and TRBJ2-7 gives the whole variable domain DTGVSQNPRHKITKRGQNVTFRCDPISEHNRLYWYRQTLGQGPEFLTYFQNEAQLEKSRLLSDRFSAERPKGSFSTLEIQRTEQGDSAMYLCASSLDRTPREQYFGPGTRLTVT.

The V call is TRBV7-2, the J call TRBJ2-7; no firm D call. Germline lookup yields CDR1 SGHTA and CDR2 FQGNSA. V lost 3 bases to trimming and J lost 4 bases, with 10 bases between them. This CDR3 has 13 amino acids. The DNA for the CDR3 is TGTGCCAGCAGCTTCGGAGAGAGATACGAGCAGTACTTC. Translation: CASSFGERYEQYF.

This chain joins TRBV30 and TRBJ2-3, with 8 bases identical to TRBD2. This CDR3 is built from 13 residues. V gave up 8 bases and J gave up 0 bases; unmatched junction bases: 4. Germline lookup yields CDR1 GTSNPN and CDR2 SVGIG (reference sequence). DNA for the CDR3: TGTGCCCGTAGCGGGGTTAGCACAGATACGCAGTATTTT. Protein product: CARSGVSTDTQYF.

This chain uses TRBV19 with TRBJ2-1; TRBD2 might be the D (6 bases). Per the germline V gene, CDR1 is LNHDA and CDR2 is SQIVND (reference sequence). V gave up 4 bases and J gave up 14 bases, with 18 bases separating them. The CDR3 extends over 13 amino acids. The CDR3 DNA reads as TGTGCCAGTAGTACGAGAGGACCTTCGGGGGAGTTCTTC. Amino acid sequence: CASSTRGPSGEFF.

The CDR3 sequence: CASSLRGQGNTEAFF. The CDR3 nucleotides read TGTGCCAGCAGCTTGAGGGGGCAGGGGAACACTGAAGCTTTCTTT. This chain links TRBV5-4 with TRBJ1-1; TRBD1 matches 7 bases. J lost 1 base, V lost 1 base, and 4 bases had no gene match. CDR1 and CDR2 (germline): SGHNT, YYREEE (reference sequence). The CDR3 is 15 residues long.

CDR3 nucleotides: TGTGCCAGCAGCTTCCGCGAGACGGGCTCCTACAATGAGCAGTTCTTC. Amino acids: CASSFRETGSYNEQFF. This sequence joins TRBV11-2 and TRBJ2-1, with D unresolved. The CDR3 extends over 16 amino acids. V dropped 3 bases and J dropped 0 bases, with 12 bases sitting between them. The V gene's germline CDR1 is SGHAT and CDR2 FQNNGV.

This chain connects TRBV28 to TRBJ2-5; 10 bases agree with TRBD1. Germline CDR1 MDHEN, CDR2 SYDVKM. The CDR3 totals 16 residues. With V trimmed by 6 bases and J by 7 bases, 14 bases remained unmatched. The CDR3 coding sequence is TGTGCCAGCAGCCTCCCGGGACAGGGGTTCCGGGGGACCCAGTACTTC. Translated, it gives CASSLPGQGFRGTQYF.

The gene calls are TRBV20-1 and TRBJ1-2, with D hard to call. The CDR3 loop spans 10 amino acids. The germline V gene encodes CDR1 DFQATT and CDR2 SNEGSKA (reference sequence). With 5 bases removed from V and 8 bases from J, the gap between germline ends came to 9 bases. The chain's CDR3 is CSARPSGYTF. The CDR3 nucleotides are TGCAGTGCTCGTCCGAGCGGCTACACCTTC.

This chain uses TRBV4-3 with TRBJ1-5; D is perhaps TRBD1 (5 bases). Per germline, CDR1 LGHNA and CDR2 YSLEER. The V and J ends lost 5 bases and 2 bases respectively, with 13 bases between them. The CDR3 contains 15 residues. CDR3 loop: CASSYDRNGNQPQHF. In nucleotides, the CDR3 is TGCGCCAGCAGCTATGACAGAAATGGCAATCAGCCCCAGCATTTT.

The chain links TRBV29-1 to TRBJ2-7; D gene unclear. The ends were cut back, 7 bases at V and 3 bases at J, with 13 bases in the middle. The CDR3 has 12 amino acids. CDR1 is SQVTM and CDR2 is ANQGSEA in the germline V gene. This chain's CDR3 is CSGAGDGYEQYF. The CDR3, as DNA: TGCAGCGGTGCCGGAGACGGCTACGAGCAGTACTTC.